These 13 T cell receptor beta chains came from one sample sequenced in a study of shared clonotypes between healthy human individuals. Some clones are missing from TCRdb's copy, which holds only in-frame ones; the method was immunoSEQ multiplex PCR. The top ten clones hold about 0.37% of a sample with 2.3 million or so clones, 85% to 95% of them seen once. The sequenced sample consisted of naive CD4+ T cells from PBMCs. Subset meaning: CD45RA+ positively selected. Source of these receptors: a man aged 18 to 29 in good health. Some clones in this sample may be carry-over from other donors' samples.

The rearrangement links TRBV7-6 to TRBJ2-1, with no clear D. CDR3 length equals 13 residues. V was trimmed by 3 bases and J by 5 bases, leaving 8 bases between them. Looked up from germline, CDR1 is SGHVS and CDR2 is FNYEAQ. CDR3 sequence: CASSFIPDNEQFF. For the CDR3, the DNA is TGTGCCAGCAGCTTTATTCCAGACAATGAGCAGTTCTTC.

The chain is built from TRBV4-2 and TRBJ2-3; 10 bases align to TRBD2. Trimming removed 1 base from V and 0 bases from J; junction bases left unmatched: 4. The germline CDR1 and CDR2 sequences are LGHNA and YNFKEQ. This CDR3 is built from 17 residues. Here the CDR3 reads CASSQAQTSGSTDTQYF. The CDR3 region has the DNA TGTGCCAGCAGCCAAGCTCAGACTAGCGGGAGCACAGATACGCAGTATTTT.

The genes are TRBV14 and TRBJ2-7; D may be TRBD1 (7 bases). The V gene lost 2 bases and the J gene lost 3 bases, with 14 bases spanning the gap. The CDR3 runs 15 residues. CDR1 SGHDN and CDR2 FVKESK come from the germline V gene. The CDR3 bases are TGTGCCAGCAGCCAACTGCGGGACAGAAACTACGAGCAGTACTTC. This translates into CASSQLRDRNYEQYF.

The chain has TRBV7-9 and TRBJ2-3, with TRBD2 matching over 11 bases. The junction had 5 bases not matched to a gene; V was cut back by 4 bases and J by 5 bases. The CDR3 runs 15 residues. The germline gives CDR1 SEHNR, CDR2 FQNEAQ (reference sequence). The CDR3 DNA reads as TGTGCCAGCAGCTCCGAAGGACTAGCGGGAGATACGCAGTATTTT. As protein: CASSSEGLAGDTQYF.

A remark on this clone: Other DNA sequences in the same sample also yield this CDR3. The V gene is TRBV30, the J gene TRBJ2-3; unclear D gene. Germline values: CDR1 GTSNPN, CDR2 SVGIG (reference sequence). Trimming shortened V by 1 base and J by 2 bases, and 4 bases separated the two germline ends. The CDR3 has 12 amino acids. The CDR3 DNA follows: TGTGCCTGGAGTGAATCCACAGATACGCAGTATTTT. Protein product: CAWSESTDTQYF.

The chain recombines TRBV29-1 with TRBJ2-1; TRBD2 might be the D (5 bases). V was cut by 7 bases and J by 6 bases, with 19 bases left in between. Germline CDR1 SQVTM, CDR2 ANQGSEA. This CDR3 spans 14 amino acids. The CDR3 DNA sequence: TGCAGCGGTTCCGGACTGAAAAGCTCCAATGAGCAGTTCTTC. This codes for CSGSGLKSSNEQFF.

The chain carries TRBV5-1 and TRBJ1-2; 9 nucleotides match TRBD1. CDR3 size: 13 residues. V lost 5 bases and J lost 4; bases outside the gene matches: 3. The germline CDR1 and CDR2 sequences are SGHRS and YFSETQ. The CDR3 reads CASREDRGYGYTF. DNA of the CDR3: TGCGCCAGCAGGGAGGACAGGGGCTATGGCTACACCTTC.

Only one count was recorded for this clone. This sequence joins TRBV25-1 and TRBJ2-1; possibly TRBD1 for D (5 bases). Trimming cost V 11 bases and J 1 base, with 15 bases left between them. CDR3 size: 14 residues. The germline V gene encodes CDR1 MGHDK and CDR2 SYGVNS. CDR3 sequence (DNA): TGTGCCGTCAATAGAGGACAATCCTACAATGAGCAGTTCTTC. Translating it yields CAVNRGQSYNEQFF.

The rearrangement joins TRBV19 to TRBJ2-3; D remains ambiguous. Germline V lookup: CDR1 LNHDA, CDR2 SQIVND (reference sequence). CDR3 length equals 14 residues. V was pared by 7 bases and J by 4 bases, with 15 bases between. The CDR3 DNA is TGTGCCAGTACCCCCGAACCGGGCGCAGATACGCAGTATTTT. As protein: CASTPEPGADTQYF.

The rearrangement joins TRBV5-1 to TRBJ2-4; D possibly corresponds to TRBD2 (6 bases). Germline V gene lookup returns CDR1 SGHRS and CDR2 YFSETQ. V lost 0 bases to trimming and J lost 7 bases, with 11 bases between them. The CDR3 has 14 residues. CDR3 loop: CASSLAEGGNIQYF. The DNA of the CDR3 is TGCGCCAGCAGCTTGGCGGAGGGTGGGAACATTCAGTACTTC. The whole variable domain, remainder taken from reference TRBV5-1 and TRBJ2-4, is KAGVTQTPRYLIKTRGQQVTLSCSPISGHRSVSWYQQTPGQGLQFLFEYFSETQRNKGNFPGRFSGRQFSNSRSEMNVSTLELGDSALYLCASSLAEGGNIQYFGAGTRLSVL.

This clone has just one count. The chain uses TRBV13 and TRBJ2-1; 13 nucleotides match TRBD2. The CDR3 runs to 18 residues. V lost 0 bases to trimming and J lost 6 bases; unmatched junction nucleotides: 8. Germline V CDR1 and CDR2: PRHDT, FYEKMQ (reference sequence). CDR3 in amino acids: CASSLGPLTSGRANEQFF. In DNA, the CDR3 is TGTGCCAGCAGCTTAGGGCCCTTAACTAGCGGGAGGGCCAATGAGCAGTTCTTC.

The table lists this clone with a few counts. The identical CDR3 is also encoded by other nucleotide sequences in the sample. This rearrangement joins TRBV5-4 to TRBJ1-2; 9 positions agree with TRBD1. The ends lost 0 bases at V and 3 bases at J; junction bases unmatched: 0. This CDR3 spans 14 amino acids. Germline lookup yields CDR1 SGHNT and CDR2 YYREEE (reference sequence). The CDR3 spells CASSLGQGDYGYTF. The CDR3 nucleotides are TGTGCCAGCAGCTTGGGACAGGGGGACTATGGCTACACCTTC.

The chain links TRBV5-4 to TRBJ1-1; D is unclear. V was cut by 5 bases and J by 2 bases, with 13 bases left in between. The CDR3 totals 14 residues. The germline CDR1 and CDR2 sequences are SGHNT and YYREEE (reference sequence). The CDR3 protein is CASRPINRNTEAFF. The CDR3 DNA reads as TGTGCCAGCAGGCCGATAAACCGAAACACTGAAGCTTTCTTT.